What follows are 20 T cell receptor beta chains derived from one specimen sequenced in a study of molecular identifiers for immune sequencing clone quantification. TCRdb used MiXCR to reprocess the PCR reads, holding one entry per CDR3 protein. The sample carries just under 650,000 distinct CDR3 sequences, just under 20% recorded once. Sequencing input: naive CD8+ T cells from blood, with Jurkat cell RNA spiked in. Sample subset: FACS-sorted CD8+CD4-CCR7+CD45RA+ naive T cells. Receptors were obtained from a human donor in good health. Some libraries in this study had Jurkat cell RNA spiked in.

As regards this clonotype: The conserved final phenylalanine or tryptophan is absent from the CDR3, which likely points to a read error. The rearrangement joins TRBV4-3 to TRBJ2-7; D is uncertain. This CDR3 is built from 13 residues. In germline, CDR1 is LGHNA, CDR2 YSLEER. V was clipped by 1 base and J by 0 bases, with 4 bases between them. The CDR3 reads CASSQARSYEQYS. As DNA, the CDR3 is TGCGCCAGCAGCCAAGCTCGCTCCTACGAGCAGTACTCC.

This clonotype was seen a single time. The chain couples TRBV4-1 to TRBJ2-7; the D is unclear. The germline V gene encodes CDR1 MGHRA and CDR2 YSYEKL. The CDR3 runs 12 residues. Deletions cut 1 base from V and 6 bases from J, with 7 bases between. CDR3: CASSQGRCEQYF. The CDR3 DNA reads TGCGCCAGCAGCCAAGGGCGATGCGAGCAGTACTTC.

Regarding this clonotype: A much larger clone is a single base away; this may be a read error. This CDR3 fails to terminate in the conserved phenylalanine or tryptophan, so it likely reflects a read error. V is TRBV4-1 and J is TRBJ2-7; 7 nucleotides align to TRBD1. Germline CDR1 and CDR2: MGHRA and YSYEKL. The ends lost 6 bases at V and 3 bases at J; junction bases unmatched: 5. The CDR3 consists of 13 residues. Written as DNA, the CDR3 is TGCGCCAGCAGAGCCGGGACAGACTACGAGCAGTACCTC. It codes for CASRAGTDYEQYL.

CDR3 protein: CASSTSPGTPPGELFF. The CDR3 bases are TGTGCCAGCAGCACGAGCCCCGGGACACCCCCCGGGGAGCTGTTTTTT. This sequence joins TRBV21-1 and TRBJ2-2; the table gives TRBD1 as D, unverified against the DNA. TRBV21-1 is a documented pseudogene. CDR3 size: 16 residues.

About this clonotype itself: This could be a read error, since a much larger clone is one nucleotide away. The rearrangement links TRBV9 to TRBJ2-7, with 9 nucleotides matching TRBD2. Germline-derived CDR1 and CDR2 are SGDLS and YYNGEE. The CDR3 loop spans 15 amino acids. V shed 3 bases, J shed 4 bases, and the junction held 8 bases outside the gene matches. In DNA, the CDR3 is TGTGCCAGCAGCGCAGCAGCGGGAGGTACTTACGAGCAGTACTTC. Translating it yields CASSAAAGGTYEQYF.

This clonotype came up many times. The genes are TRBV12-3 or TRBV12-4 and TRBJ2-4; 10 bases agree with TRBD1. CDR3 length: 15 amino acids. V was pared by 5 bases and J by 3 bases, with 4 bases of the junction left unmatched. CDR3 nucleotides: TGTGCCAGCAGTCTCGGGACAGGGGTCAAAAACATTCAGTACTTC. This encodes CASSLGTGVKNIQYF.

Ten or more counts support this clonotype. The genes are TRBV5-4 and TRBJ1-6; a possible D gene is TRBD1 (5 bases). The length of the CDR3 is 14 residues. In germline, CDR1 is SGHNT, CDR2 YYREEE (reference sequence). V was cut by 4 bases and J by 8 bases, with 13 bases left in between. The CDR3 DNA is TGTGCCAGCAGCATCTGGGGACGAGATTCACCCCTCCACTTT. Translated, it gives CASSIWGRDSPLHF.

This clonotype occurred many times. V usage is TRBV4-3 and J usage is TRBJ2-4; D is undetermined. Germline values: CDR1 LGHNA, CDR2 YSLEER. Trimming removed 0 bases from V and 6 bases from J, with 18 bases in between. The CDR3 has 17 amino acids. CDR3: CASSQDSVRLGVNIQYF. In nucleotides, the CDR3 is TGCGCCAGCAGCCAAGACTCCGTTCGATTGGGTGTAAACATTCAGTACTTC.

This clonotype was observed many times. This chain links TRBV29-1 with TRBJ1-1, with TRBD1 matching over 12 bases. The germline CDR1 and CDR2 sequences are SQVTM and ANQGSEA. V lost 5 bases and J lost 4; bases outside the gene matches: 5. The CDR3 covers 14 residues. For the CDR3, the DNA is TGCAGCGTTCTGGGACAGGGGGCGCGCACTGAAGCTTTCTTT. This translates into CSVLGQGARTEAFF.

This clonotype was recorded many times. V and J are TRBV20-1 and TRBJ2-1; a weak D match, TRBD2 (5 bases). Germline-derived CDR1 and CDR2 are DFQATT and SNEGSKA (reference sequence). V dropped 2 bases and J dropped 7 bases, with 12 bases sitting between them. The CDR3 length is 13 residues. The CDR3 region has the DNA TGCAGTGCTAGATTTGGGAGTTGGAATGAGCAGTTCTTC. Residues: CSARFGSWNEQFF.

Many counts were recorded for this clonotype. The chain links TRBV10-2 to TRBJ1-5, with D uncertain. The CDR3 runs to 15 residues. The germline CDR1 and CDR2 sequences are WSHSY and SAAADI. With 6 bases removed from V and 4 bases from J, the gap between germline ends came to 16 bases. The CDR3 DNA reads as TGCGCCAGCAGCTCGACCGGGTCGACAAATCAGCCCCAGCATTTT. This translates into CASSSTGSTNQPQHF.

The count of this clonotype is one. The rearrangement links TRBV6-5 to TRBJ1-1; 8 bases are a match to TRBD1. V lost 8 bases and J lost 4; bases outside the gene matches: 9. The germline CDR1 and CDR2 sequences are MNHEY and SVGAGI. CDR3 size: 14 residues. Here the CDR3 DNA reads TGTGCCAGCGGTTCTTCAGGGGGCTGCACTGAAGCTTTCTTT. This gives the protein CASGSSGGCTEAFF.

This clonotype was seen ten or more times. J is TRBJ1-1 and V is TRBV27, with D perhaps matching TRBD1 (6 bases). V was pared by 5 bases and J by 0 bases, with 16 bases between. The CDR3 extends over 16 amino acids. The germline gives CDR1 MNHEY, CDR2 SMNVEV (reference sequence). CDR3 in DNA: TGTGCCAGCAGTCCCACCCCGGGACAAATGAACACTGAAGCTTTCTTT. Protein: CASSPTPGQMNTEAFF.

This clonotype has a count of ten or more. The chain couples TRBV12-3 or TRBV12-4 to TRBJ2-3; 7 bases are a match to TRBD1. The CDR3 totals 15 residues. V gave up 5 bases and J gave up 1 base; unmatched junction bases: 6. The chain's CDR3 is CASSPTGARTDTQYF. In nucleotides, the CDR3 is TGTGCCAGCAGTCCTACAGGGGCGCGCACAGATACGCAGTATTTT.

The V call is TRBV7-9, the J call TRBJ2-7; tentatively, D is TRBD1 (6 bases). The CDR3 totals 13 residues. Trimming took off 3 bases at V and 6 bases at J, with 12 bases between the two ends. Per germline, CDR1 SEHNR and CDR2 FQNEAQ (reference sequence). This CDR3 is CASSFAGTSEQYF. The DNA for the CDR3 is TGTGCCAGCAGCTTCGCCGGGACAAGCGAGCAGTACTTC.

This clonotype appeared many times. V is TRBV27 and J is TRBJ1-4; D not resolved. Germline assignment: CDR1 MNHEY and CDR2 SMNVEV (reference sequence). The CDR3 contains 15 residues. V lost 5 bases and J lost 7, with 17 bases in between. This CDR3 is CASSQTPGYGEKLFF. CDR3 nucleotide sequence: TGTGCCAGCAGTCAAACTCCGGGGTACGGTGAAAAACTGTTTTTT.

The table lists this clonotype with many counts. The rearrangement uses TRBV7-2 and TRBJ2-1; no clear D. This CDR3 spans 15 amino acids. Trimming removed 1 base from V and 5 bases from J, with 12 bases in between. Germline V gene data show CDR1 as SGHTA and CDR2 as FQGNSA. In nucleotides, the CDR3 is TGTGCCAGCAGCTTAGTGTCCCCGGAAAACAATGAGCAGTTCTTC. Its protein is CASSLVSPENNEQFF.

This clonotype was seen more than once but under ten times. CDR3 region: CASTPAPSHQPQHF. The DNA for the CDR3 is TGTGCCAGTACCCCCGCGCCGAGTCATCAGCCCCAGCATTTT. V usage is TRBV19 and J usage is TRBJ1-5; the D is unclear. Germline CDR1 reads LNHDA; CDR2 reads SQIVND (reference sequence). The CDR3 spans 14 residues. V lost 7 bases, J lost 5 bases, and 15 bases lay in between.

This clonotype was picked up many times. This rearrangement joins TRBV30 to TRBJ2-7, with a tentative D call TRBD1 (5 bases). Germline V gene lookup returns CDR1 GTSNPN and CDR2 SVGIG (reference sequence). The CDR3 contains 11 residues. V lost 5 bases, J lost 4 bases, and 9 bases lay in between. The CDR3 DNA follows: TGTGCCTGGGCCCAGGGATACGAGCAGTACTTC. This sequence encodes CAWAQGYEQYF.

This clonotype was seen at least ten times. J is TRBJ1-1 and V is TRBV11-2, with 9 bases lining up with TRBD1. V shed 3 bases, J shed 3 bases, and the junction held 5 bases outside the gene matches. The CDR3 spans 15 residues. Looked up from germline, CDR1 is SGHAT and CDR2 is FQNNGV. The DNA for the CDR3 is TGTGCCAGCAGCTTGGGCAACAGGGGGCACACTGAAGCTTTCTTT. Translated: CASSLGNRGHTEAFF.